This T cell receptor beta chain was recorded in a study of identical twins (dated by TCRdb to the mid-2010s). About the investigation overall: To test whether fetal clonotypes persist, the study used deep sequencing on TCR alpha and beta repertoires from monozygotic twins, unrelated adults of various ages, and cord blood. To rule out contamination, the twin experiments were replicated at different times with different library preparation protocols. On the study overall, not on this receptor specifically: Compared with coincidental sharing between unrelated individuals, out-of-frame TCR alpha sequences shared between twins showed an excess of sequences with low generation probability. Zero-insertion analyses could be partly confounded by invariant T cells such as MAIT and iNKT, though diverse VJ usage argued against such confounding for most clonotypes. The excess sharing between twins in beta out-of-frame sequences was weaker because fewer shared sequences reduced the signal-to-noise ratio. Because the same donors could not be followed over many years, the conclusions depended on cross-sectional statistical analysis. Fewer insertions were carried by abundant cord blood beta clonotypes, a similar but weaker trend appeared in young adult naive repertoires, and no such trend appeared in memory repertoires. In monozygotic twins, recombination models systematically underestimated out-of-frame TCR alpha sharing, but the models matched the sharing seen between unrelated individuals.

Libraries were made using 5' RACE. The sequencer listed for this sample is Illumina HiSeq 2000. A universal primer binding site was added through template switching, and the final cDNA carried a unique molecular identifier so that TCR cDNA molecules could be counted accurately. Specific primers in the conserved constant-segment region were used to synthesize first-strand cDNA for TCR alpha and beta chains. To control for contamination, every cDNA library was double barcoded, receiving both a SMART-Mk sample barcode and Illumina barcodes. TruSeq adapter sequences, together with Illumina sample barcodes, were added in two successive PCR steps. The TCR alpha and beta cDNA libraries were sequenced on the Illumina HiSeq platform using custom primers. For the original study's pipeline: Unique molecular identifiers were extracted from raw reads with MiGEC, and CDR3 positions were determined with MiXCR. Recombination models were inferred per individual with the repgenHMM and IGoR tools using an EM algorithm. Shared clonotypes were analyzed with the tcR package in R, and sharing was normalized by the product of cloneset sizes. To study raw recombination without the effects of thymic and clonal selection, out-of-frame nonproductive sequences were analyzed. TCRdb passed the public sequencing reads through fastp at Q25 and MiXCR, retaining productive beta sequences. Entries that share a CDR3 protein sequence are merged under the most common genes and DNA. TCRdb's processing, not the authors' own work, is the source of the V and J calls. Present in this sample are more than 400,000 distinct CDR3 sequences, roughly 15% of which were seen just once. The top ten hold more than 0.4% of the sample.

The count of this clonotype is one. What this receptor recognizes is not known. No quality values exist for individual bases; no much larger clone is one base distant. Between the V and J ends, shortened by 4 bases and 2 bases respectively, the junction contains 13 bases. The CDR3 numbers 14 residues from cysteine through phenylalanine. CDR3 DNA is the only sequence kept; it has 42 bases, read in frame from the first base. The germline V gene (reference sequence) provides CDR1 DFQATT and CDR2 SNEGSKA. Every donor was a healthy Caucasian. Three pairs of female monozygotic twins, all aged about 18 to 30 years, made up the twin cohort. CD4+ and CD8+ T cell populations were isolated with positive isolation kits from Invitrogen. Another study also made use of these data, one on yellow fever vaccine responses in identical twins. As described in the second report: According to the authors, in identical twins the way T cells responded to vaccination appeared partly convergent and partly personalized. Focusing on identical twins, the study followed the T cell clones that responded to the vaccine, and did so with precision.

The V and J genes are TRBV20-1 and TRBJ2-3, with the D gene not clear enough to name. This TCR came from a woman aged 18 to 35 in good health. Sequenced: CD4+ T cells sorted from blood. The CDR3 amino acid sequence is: CSANHGVATDTQYF. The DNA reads TGCAGTGCTAACCACGGAGTAGCCACAGATACGCAGTATTTT.